The clone carrying this TCR beta chain was found many times. Researchers built TCR beta libraries using quantitative 5'-RACE with molecular barcodes. One entry per CDR3 protein, called by TCRdb with MiXCR from the 5' RACE reads. The table shows under 300,000 distinct CDR3 sequences, with more than 9% occurring only once. The sample is drawn from a study of CD8 T cells in ankylosing spondylitis. The receptor was derived from a male donor with ankylosing spondylitis or in good health (not recorded which). Sequencing was carried out using blood, either unsorted or a sorted T cell fraction (not recorded which).

CDR3 sequence reads: CASSLEESVGEEQFF. CDR3 in DNA: TGCGCCAGCAGCTTGGAAGAGTCTGTAGGGGAGGAGCAGTTCTTC. The chain has TRBV5-1 and TRBJ2-1; D possibly uses TRBD1 or TRBD2 (5 bases each). V was pared by 0 bases and J by 10 bases, with 17 bases between. This CDR3 region has 15 residues. Germline V gene sequence: CDR1 SGHRS, CDR2 YFSETQ.